The 24 T cell receptor beta chains below come from one sample, sequenced in a study of T cells in Graves' hyperthyroidism and ophthalmopathy. RNA transcripts were the template for amplifying TCR beta CDR3 regions. Researchers ran a first-round RT-PCR on the TCR CDR3 using the HTBI primer set. Using its own MiXCR run on the multiplex PCR reads, TCRdb lists one record per CDR3 protein. The table has some 440,000 distinct CDR3 sequences, around a sixth seen once; the top ten hold about 7.7%. Source material: blood. The receptors originated from a woman in her late teens or twenties with Graves' hyperthyroidism.

The rearrangement joins TRBV19 to TRBJ2-1; TRBD2 agrees at 12 bases. Looked up from germline, CDR1 is LNHDA and CDR2 is SQIVND (reference sequence). V was clipped by 6 bases and J by 8 bases; unmatched bases: 23. The CDR3 totals 20 residues. Written as DNA, the CDR3 is TGTGCCAGTAGGCTTAGTCCGGGACTAGCGGGTAAGGTAACGGGGTATGAGCAGTTCTTC. Amino acid sequence: CASRLSPGLAGKVTGYEQFF.

At least ten counts were recorded for this clonotype. This chain joins TRBV6-1 and TRBJ1-2, with D perhaps TRBD1 (6 bases). Germline-derived CDR1 and CDR2 are MNHNS and SASEGT. Trimming left V 2 bases short and J 2 bases short, with 12 bases between. This CDR3 is built from 15 residues. CDR3 loop: CASSELPDSNYGYTF. CDR3 nucleotides: TGTGCCAGCAGTGAACTCCCGGACAGCAACTATGGCTACACCTTC.

The V and J genes are TRBV27 and TRBJ1-6; TRBD1 matches at 8 bases. Germline V CDR1 and CDR2: MNHEY, SMNVEV (reference sequence). The CDR3 runs 17 residues. The ends lost 5 bases at V and 0 bases at J; junction bases unmatched: 6. CDR3 nucleotide sequence: TGTGCCAGCAGTCTAGGACAGGGCCGCTCCTATAATTCACCCCTCCACTTT. Translated, it gives CASSLGQGRSYNSPLHF.

This clonotype was picked up many times. The rearrangement links TRBV2 to TRBJ2-4; D may correspond to TRBD1 or TRBD2 (5 bases each). V was shortened by 5 bases and J by 4 bases, with 12 bases between the two germline ends. The CDR3 contains 14 residues. Germline CDR1 is SNHLY and CDR2 is FYNNEI. The CDR3 spells CASSPGPGKNIQYF. The CDR3 DNA follows: TGTGCCAGCAGTCCGGGACCGGGAAAAAACATTCAGTACTTC.

The chain links TRBV5-1 to TRBJ2-5, with D unclear. Trimming took 2 bases from V and 2 from J, leaving 7 bases between them. Germline CDR1 is SGHRS and CDR2 is YFSETQ. CDR3 length equals 13 residues. CDR3 nucleotide sequence: TGCGCCAGCAGCTTAAGCTGGCAAGAGACCCAGTACTTC. This translates into CASSLSWQETQYF.

This sequence joins TRBV25-1 and TRBJ2-1; 9 positions match TRBD2. Germline V gene sequence: CDR1 MGHDK, CDR2 SYGVNS. This CDR3 contains 16 residues. Trimming cost V 1 base and J 3 bases; bases outside gene matches: 4. CDR3 in amino acids: CASSELGTSNYNEQFF. Here the CDR3 DNA reads TGTGCCAGCAGTGAATTGGGGACTAGCAACTACAATGAGCAGTTCTTC.

This clonotype was found many times. CDR3 DNA: TGTGCCAGCTCACCTAACAGCTATGGCTACACCTTC. It translates to CASSPNSYGYTF. The chain couples TRBV18 to TRBJ1-2; no clear D gene. The CDR3 contains 12 residues. Germline V gene sequence: CDR1 KGHSH, CDR2 LQKENI. Trimming left V 3 bases short and J 4 bases short, with 6 bases between.

The sample holds many counts of this clonotype. The chain uses TRBV20-1 and TRBJ2-1; 9 bases map to TRBD2. The junction had 7 bases not matched to a gene; V was cut back by 0 bases and J by 7 bases. The CDR3 loop spans 15 amino acids. Germline lookup yields CDR1 DFQATT and CDR2 SNEGSKA (reference sequence). DNA for the CDR3: TGCAGTGCTAGAGATGGGGCTAGCGGGAATAATGAGCAGTTCTTC. Its protein is CSARDGASGNNEQFF.

Many counts were recorded for this clonotype. V gene TRBV6-1 combines with J gene TRBJ2-1, with a weak D call TRBD1 (6 bases). The germline V gene has CDR1 MNHNS and CDR2 SASEGT. The CDR3 is 13 amino acids. Trimming stripped 5 bases from V and 5 bases from J, with 10 bases between. In DNA, the CDR3 is TGTGCCAGCAGTTACGGACAGAACAATGAGCAGTTCTTC. Its translation: CASSYGQNNEQFF.

This clonotype was counted only a few times. The gene calls are TRBV2 and TRBJ1-3; 8 bases map to TRBD1. V lost 0 bases, J lost 0 bases, and 10 bases stayed unmatched. The CDR3 has 19 amino acids. Germline CDR1 reads SNHLY; CDR2 reads FYNNEI. CDR3 amino acids: CASSEARTGSYLSGNTIYF. Here the CDR3 DNA reads TGTGCCAGCAGTGAAGCTCGGACAGGGTCTTACCTCTCTGGAAACACCATATATTTT.

This clonotype was counted a few times. The V call is TRBV25-1, the J call TRBJ1-2; D might be TRBD1 (5 bases). CDR1 and CDR2 (germline): MGHDK, SYGVNS. The CDR3 is made up of 12 amino acids. V shed 3 bases and J shed 4 bases, with 6 bases lying between them. The DNA for the CDR3 is TGTGCCAGCAGTGAGGGGGTCTATGGCTACACCTTC. It is translated as CASSEGVYGYTF.

This clonotype was picked up many times. The CDR3 DNA follows: TGTGCCAGCAGCCCGCTTGGTGCGGGAAGGTCACCCCTCCACTTT. It codes for CASSPLGAGRSPLHF. The chain carries TRBV3-1 and TRBJ1-6; D gene uncertain. The CDR3 contains 15 residues. Trimming left V 4 bases short and J 10 bases short, with 17 bases between. From germline, CDR1 is LGHDT and CDR2 YNNKEL (reference sequence).

In its sample, this clonotype was seen once. The chain couples TRBV19 to TRBJ2-3, with 7 bases identical to TRBD2. The junction had 10 bases not matched to a gene; V was cut back by 4 bases and J by 6 bases. CDR3 size: 15 residues. Germline CDR1 LNHDA, CDR2 SQIVND (reference sequence). CDR3 protein: CASSRSSGRSDTQYF. DNA for the CDR3: TGTGCCAGTAGTAGATCTAGCGGCCGGAGCGATACGCAGTATTTT. Together with reference TRBV19 and TRBJ2-3, the CDR3 gives the full variable domain: DGGITQSPKYLFRKEGQNVTLSCEQNLNHDAMYWYRQDPGQGLRLIYYSQIVNDFQKGDIAEGYSVSREKKESFPLTVTSAQKNPTAFYLCASSRSSGRSDTQYFGPGTRLTVL.

This clonotype was detected many times. This sequence joins TRBV4-2 and TRBJ1-5; D not resolved. Germline CDR1 LGHNA, CDR2 YNFKEQ. CDR3 length: 14 amino acids. The germline V and J ends were trimmed by 1 base and 3 bases, with 7 bases remaining between them. CDR3 sequence: CASSQGHVNQPQHF. CDR3 DNA: TGTGCCAGCAGCCAAGGACACGTCAATCAGCCCCAGCATTTT.

The gene calls are TRBV3-1 and TRBJ2-7; maybe TRBD2 (6 bases). The CDR3 covers 14 residues. In germline, CDR1 is LGHDT, CDR2 YNNKEL (reference sequence). V dropped 2 bases and J dropped 6 bases, with 14 bases sitting between them. CDR3 DNA: TGTGCCAGCAGCCAAACCGGGACTCTGAGCGAGCAGTACTTC. This encodes CASSQTGTLSEQYF.

This clonotype was recorded many times. This chain uses TRBV9 with TRBJ2-7; D is tentatively TRBD1 or TRBD2 (5 bases each). Per the germline V gene, CDR1 is SGDLS and CDR2 is YYNGEE. V was clipped by 3 bases and J by 3 bases, with 16 bases between them. The CDR3 is 15 amino acids. CDR3 nucleotides: TGTGCCAGCAGCGCCGCCGAAGGGGCGGGCTACGAGCAGTACTTC. Translation gives CASSAAEGAGYEQYF. Filled out from reference TRBV9 and TRBJ2-7, the complete variable domain reads DSGVTQTPKHLITATGQRVTLRCSPRSGDLSVYWYQQSLDQGLQFLIQYYNGEERAKGNILERFSAQQFPDLHSELNLSSLELGDSALYFCASSAAEGAGYEQYFGPGTRLTVT.

This clonotype was observed many times. The chain couples TRBV28 to TRBJ2-2, with TRBD1 identical over 9 bases. The CDR3 has 17 residues. From germline, CDR1 is MDHEN and CDR2 SYDVKM. Trimming at V came to 3 bases and at J to 4 bases, leaving 9 bases not matched to a gene. The CDR3 loop reads CASSFFPDRGGTGELFF. As DNA, the CDR3 is TGTGCCAGCAGTTTTTTCCCGGACAGGGGCGGCACCGGGGAGCTGTTTTTT.

This clonotype was counted a few times. A clone one base away is much larger, so this may be a read error. This chain links TRBV5-6 with TRBJ1-5, with no clear D. The CDR3 sequence is 16 residues long. The germline V gene has CDR1 SGHDT and CDR2 YYEEEE. The CDR3, as DNA: TGTGCCAGCAGCTTGGGCCCTTCTACCCTTCCTCAGCCCAAGCATTTT. Translated, it gives CASSLGPSTLPQPKHF. The variable domain in full, completed from reference TRBV5-6 and TRBJ1-5, reads DAGVTQSPTHLIKTRGQQVTLRCSPKSGHDTVSWYQQALGQGPQFIFQYYEEEERQRGNFPDRFSGHQFPNYSSELNVNALLLGDSALYLCASSLGPSTLPQPKHFGDGTRLSIL.

Only a few counts were recorded for this clonotype. V gene TRBV19 combines with J gene TRBJ2-7; D unclear. The CDR3 covers 15 residues. V was pared by 3 bases and J by 2 bases, with 14 bases between. Per the germline V gene, CDR1 is LNHDA and CDR2 is SQIVND (reference sequence). The CDR3 region has the DNA TGTGCCAGTAGTATTGTCGGTGACGTAGCCTACGAGCAGTACTTC. This encodes CASSIVGDVAYEQYF. The variable domain in full, completed from reference TRBV19 and TRBJ2-7, reads DGGITQSPKYLFRKEGQNVTLSCEQNLNHDAMYWYRQDPGQGLRLIYYSQIVNDFQKGDIAEGYSVSREKKESFPLTVTSAQKNPTAFYLCASSIVGDVAYEQYFGPGTRLTVT.

This clonotype showed up many times. The chain combines TRBV12-3 or TRBV12-4 with TRBJ2-2; TRBD1 matches 11 bases. The CDR3 is 16 amino acids. J gave up 7 bases and V 7 bases, and 11 bases lay outside the gene matches. The DNA for the CDR3 is TGTGCCAGCATTGGGGGGGACAGGGGGTTTGGCGGGGAGCTGTTTTTT. Protein product: CASIGGDRGFGGELFF.

Notes on this clonotype: Germline and junction disagree at one end, which may indicate a read error. This sequence joins TRBV18 and TRBJ2-7, with TRBD2 identical over 9 bases. CDR3 length: 16 residues. CDR1 is KGHSH, CDR2 LQKENI, per germline. DNA of the CDR3: TGTGCCAGCTTACCACCAAATAGCGGGAGCCTGAACGAGCAGTACTTC. Its translation: CASLPPNSGSLNEQYF.

This clonotype was found many times. The rearrangement links TRBV3-1 to TRBJ2-2; 7 nucleotides line up with TRBD1. The CDR3 length is 15 residues. The ends lost 10 bases at V and 1 base at J; junction bases unmatched: 9. Germline V gene lookup returns CDR1 LGHDT and CDR2 YNNKEL (reference sequence). Here the CDR3 reads CATKRGTENTGELFF. CDR3 sequence (DNA): TGTGCCACCAAAAGGGGGACAGAGAACACCGGGGAGCTGTTTTTT.

This clonotype was observed at least ten times. CDR3 residues: CASSEALGTKNIQYF. DNA for the CDR3: TGTGCCAGCAGCGAAGCACTCGGCACCAAAAACATTCAGTACTTC. V is TRBV12-3 or TRBV12-4 and J is TRBJ2-4; unclear D gene. The CDR3 extends over 15 amino acids. Trimming took 6 bases from V and 2 from J, leaving 14 bases between them.

This clonotype has just a few counts. V is TRBV19 and J is TRBJ1-4, with unresolved D. V lost 5 bases and J 8 bases, leaving 15 bases between the germline ends. This CDR3 has 14 residues. Germline V CDR1 and CDR2: LNHDA, SQIVND (reference sequence). CDR3 loop: CASSRSGIREKLFF. CDR3 bases: TGTGCCAGTAGTCGTTCGGGGATTCGCGAAAAACTGTTTTTT.